This TCR beta chain was captured by sequencing in a study of cytomegalovirus exposure and HLA in healthy donors. General observations from the study: Sequences of the TCR beta chain were said to predict the HLA-A and HLA-B alleles of most subjects accurately. Later work found that TCR association rates differed between HLA loci; DRB1 had the most and HLA-C the fewest. Later, an analysis showed that TCR beta chains associated with HLA were more clonally expanded than others that were equally common.

The count of this clone is one. Its antigen remains unidentified. Trimming removed 1 base from V and 4 bases from J; junction bases left unmatched: 7. This CDR3 contains 16 residues. Germline lookup yields CDR1 SGHNT and CDR2 YENEEA. The PCR employed 60 Vbeta primers together with 13 Jbeta primers. Repertoires were generated with immunoSEQ multiplex PCR, while TCRdb's copy carries only in-frame clones and drops some. Of about 140,000 clones in the sample, roughly 88% were seen once. J is TRBJ2-3 and V is TRBV11-3, with 8 bases fitting TRBD2. The receptor was derived from a woman aged 35 to 49 in good health and CMV-seronegative. The source material was PBMCs. CDR3 sequence (DNA): TGTGCCAGCAGCTTAGTTCGGGGACTAGTTCCAGATACGCAGTATTTT. Its translation is CASSLVRGLVPDTQYF. Complete variable domain (other parts from reference TRBV11-3 and TRBJ2-3): EAGVVQSPRYKIIEKKQPVAFWCNPISGHNTLYWYLQNLGQGPELLIRYENEEAVDDSQLPKDRFSAERLKGVDSTLKIQPAELGDSAVYLCASSLVRGLVPDTQYFGPGTRLTVL.